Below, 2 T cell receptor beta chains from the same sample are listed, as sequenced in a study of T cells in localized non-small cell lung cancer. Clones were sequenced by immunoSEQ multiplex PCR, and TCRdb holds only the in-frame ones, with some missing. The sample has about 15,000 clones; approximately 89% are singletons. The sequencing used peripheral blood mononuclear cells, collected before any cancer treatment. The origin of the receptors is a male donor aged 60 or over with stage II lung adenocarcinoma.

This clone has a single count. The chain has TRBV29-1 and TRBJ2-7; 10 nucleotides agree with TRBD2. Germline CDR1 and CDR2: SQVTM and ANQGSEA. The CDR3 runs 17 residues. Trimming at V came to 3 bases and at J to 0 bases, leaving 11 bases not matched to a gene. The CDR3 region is CSVDLAASGSRSYEQYF. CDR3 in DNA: TGCAGCGTTGACCTTGCGGCTAGCGGGAGTCGCTCCTACGAGCAGTACTTC.

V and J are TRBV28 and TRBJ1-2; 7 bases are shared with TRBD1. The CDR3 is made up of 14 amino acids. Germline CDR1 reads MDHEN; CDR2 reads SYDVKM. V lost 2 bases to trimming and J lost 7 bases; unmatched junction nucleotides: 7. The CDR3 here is CASSLADREGGYTF. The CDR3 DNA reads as TGTGCCAGCAGTTTAGCCGACAGGGAGGGTGGCTACACCTTC.